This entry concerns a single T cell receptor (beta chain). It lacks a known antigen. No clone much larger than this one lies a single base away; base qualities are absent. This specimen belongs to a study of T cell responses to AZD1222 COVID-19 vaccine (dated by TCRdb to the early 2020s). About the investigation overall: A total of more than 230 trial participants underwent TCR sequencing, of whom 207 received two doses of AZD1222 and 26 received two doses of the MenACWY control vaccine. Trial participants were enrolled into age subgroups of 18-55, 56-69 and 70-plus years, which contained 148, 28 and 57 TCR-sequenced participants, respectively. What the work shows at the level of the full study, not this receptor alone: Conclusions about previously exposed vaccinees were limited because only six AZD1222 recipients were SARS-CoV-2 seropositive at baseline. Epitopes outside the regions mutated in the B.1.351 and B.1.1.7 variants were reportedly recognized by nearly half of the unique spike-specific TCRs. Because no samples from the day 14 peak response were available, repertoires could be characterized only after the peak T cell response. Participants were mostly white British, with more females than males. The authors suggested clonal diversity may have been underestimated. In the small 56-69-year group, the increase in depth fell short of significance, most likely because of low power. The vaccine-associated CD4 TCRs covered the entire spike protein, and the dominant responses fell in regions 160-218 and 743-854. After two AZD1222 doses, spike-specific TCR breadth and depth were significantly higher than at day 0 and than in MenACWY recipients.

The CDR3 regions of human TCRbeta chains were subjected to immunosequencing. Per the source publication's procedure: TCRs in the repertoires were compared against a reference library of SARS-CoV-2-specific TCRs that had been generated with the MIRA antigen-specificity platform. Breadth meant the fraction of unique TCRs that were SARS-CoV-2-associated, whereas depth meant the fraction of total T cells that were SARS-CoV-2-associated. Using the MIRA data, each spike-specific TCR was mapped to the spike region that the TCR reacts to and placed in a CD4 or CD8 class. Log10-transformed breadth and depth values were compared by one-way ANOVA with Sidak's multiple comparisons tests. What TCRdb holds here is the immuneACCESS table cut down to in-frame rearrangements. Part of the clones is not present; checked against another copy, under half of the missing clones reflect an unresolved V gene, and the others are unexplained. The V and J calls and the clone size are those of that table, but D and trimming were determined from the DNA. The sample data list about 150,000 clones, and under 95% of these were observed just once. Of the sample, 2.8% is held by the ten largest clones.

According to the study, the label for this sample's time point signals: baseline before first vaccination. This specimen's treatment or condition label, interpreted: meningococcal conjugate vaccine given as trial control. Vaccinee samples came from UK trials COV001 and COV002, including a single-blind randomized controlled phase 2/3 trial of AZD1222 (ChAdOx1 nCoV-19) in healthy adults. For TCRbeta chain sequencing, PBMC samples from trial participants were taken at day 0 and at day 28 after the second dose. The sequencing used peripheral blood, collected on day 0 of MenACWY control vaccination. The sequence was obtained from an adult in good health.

CDR3 protein: CASSLSSWPGEFF. In nucleotide form, the sequence is TGTGCCAGCAGCTTGAGTTCTTGGCCAGGGGAGTTCTTC. This sequence uses TRBV5-6 and TRBJ2-1, with TRBD1 perhaps the D gene, on 6 matching bases. Taken from the germline V gene, the CDR1 and CDR2 loops are SGHDT and YYEEEE. V sheds 1 base and J sheds 14 bases, leaving 16 bases between their ends. There are 13 amino acids in the CDR3, from cysteine to phenylalanine inclusive. The retained sequence is limited to the CDR3, 39 bases, with the frame set at the first base.